This T cell receptor (beta chain) was documented in a study of blood T cells in healthy people across ages. Across the whole study: With template switching, about one barcoded beta molecule was captured per two T cells.

From germline, CDR1 is KGHSH and CDR2 LQKENI. This CDR3 region has 15 residues. Trimming took 0 bases from V and 11 from J; bases not matched to a gene: 9. PCR was performed a second time for about 7 to 12 cycles using a sample-barcoded 5' primer and a J-beta primer mix. Tags on each cDNA molecule came from a template-switch adaptor with 12 random nucleotides. TCRdb reprocessed the 5' RACE reads with MiXCR, giving one entry per CDR3 protein. The sample consists of 550,000 to 600,000 distinct CDR3 sequences, less than 60% of them appearing once. Collection of 8.5 to 10 milliliters of peripheral blood was performed for each donor.

The sample taken for sequencing was blood. The genes are TRBV18 and TRBJ2-5, with 10 bases identical to TRBD1. The receptor's source is a man at least 80 years old in good health. CDR3 nucleotides: TGTGCCAGCTCACCACCGACAGGGGGCCAAGTGGAGCAGTACTTC. This encodes CASSPPTGGQVEQYF.